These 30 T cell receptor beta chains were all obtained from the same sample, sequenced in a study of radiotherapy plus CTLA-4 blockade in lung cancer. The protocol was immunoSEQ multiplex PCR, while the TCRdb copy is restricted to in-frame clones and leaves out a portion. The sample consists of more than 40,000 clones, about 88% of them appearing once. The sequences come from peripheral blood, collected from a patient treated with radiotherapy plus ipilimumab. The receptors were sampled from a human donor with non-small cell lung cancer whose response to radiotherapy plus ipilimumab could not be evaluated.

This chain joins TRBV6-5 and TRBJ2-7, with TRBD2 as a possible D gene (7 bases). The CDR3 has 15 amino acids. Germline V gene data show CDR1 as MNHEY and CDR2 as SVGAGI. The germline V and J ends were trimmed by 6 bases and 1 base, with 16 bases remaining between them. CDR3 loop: CASRGRGAHSYEQYF. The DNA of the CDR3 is TGTGCCAGCAGGGGTCGGGGGGCACATTCCTACGAGCAGTACTTC.

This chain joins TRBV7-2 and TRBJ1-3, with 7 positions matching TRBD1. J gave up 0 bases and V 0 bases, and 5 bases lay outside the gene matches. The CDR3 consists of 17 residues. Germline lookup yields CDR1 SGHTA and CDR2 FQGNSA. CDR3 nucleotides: TGTGCCAGCAGCTTAGCTGGGGGACAGTACTCTGGAAACACCATATATTTT. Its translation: CASSLAGGQYSGNTIYF.

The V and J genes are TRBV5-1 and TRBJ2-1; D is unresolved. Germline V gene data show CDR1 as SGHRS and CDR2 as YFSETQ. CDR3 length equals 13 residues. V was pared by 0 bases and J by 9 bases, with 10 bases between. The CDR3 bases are TGCGCCAGCAGCTTGGCCCTAGATTCTGAGCAGTTCTTC. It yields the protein CASSLALDSEQFF.

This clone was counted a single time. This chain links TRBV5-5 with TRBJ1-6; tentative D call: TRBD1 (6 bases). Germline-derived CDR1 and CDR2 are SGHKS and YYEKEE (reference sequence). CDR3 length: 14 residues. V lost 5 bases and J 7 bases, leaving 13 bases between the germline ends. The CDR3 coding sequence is TGTGCCAGCAGTAGGGGACATGAAAATTCACCCCTCCACTTT. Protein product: CASSRGHENSPLHF.

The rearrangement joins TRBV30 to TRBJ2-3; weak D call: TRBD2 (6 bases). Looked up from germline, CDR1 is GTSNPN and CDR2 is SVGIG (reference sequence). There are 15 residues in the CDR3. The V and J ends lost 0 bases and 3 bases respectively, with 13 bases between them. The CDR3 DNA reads TGTGCCTGGAGTGTGATCGGGAGAGGTACAGATACGCAGTATTTT. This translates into CAWSVIGRGTDTQYF.

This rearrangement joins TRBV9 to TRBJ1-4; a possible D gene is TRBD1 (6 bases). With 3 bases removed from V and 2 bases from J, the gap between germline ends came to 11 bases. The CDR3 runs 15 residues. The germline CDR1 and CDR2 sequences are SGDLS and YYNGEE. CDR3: CASSARGSTNEKLFF. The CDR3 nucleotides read TGTGCCAGCAGCGCCAGGGGTTCGACTAATGAAAAACTGTTTTTT.

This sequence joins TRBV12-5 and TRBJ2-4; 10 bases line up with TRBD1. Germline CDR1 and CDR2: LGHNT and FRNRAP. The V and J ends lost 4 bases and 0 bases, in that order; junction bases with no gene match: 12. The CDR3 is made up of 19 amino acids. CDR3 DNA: TGTGCTAGTGGTTCCGACAGGGGGCAGGGGGTATTAGCCAAAAACATTCAGTACTTC. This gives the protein CASGSDRGQGVLAKNIQYF.

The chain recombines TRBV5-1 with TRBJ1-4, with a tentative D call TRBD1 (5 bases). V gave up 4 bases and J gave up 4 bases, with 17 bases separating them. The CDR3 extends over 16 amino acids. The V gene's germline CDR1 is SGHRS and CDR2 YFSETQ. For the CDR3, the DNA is TGCGCCAGCAGCCCCGGGGGTGGGGTGATTAATGAAAAACTGTTTTTT. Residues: CASSPGGGVINEKLFF.

The CDR3: CTSSPEWGGSNTEAFF. CDR3 DNA sequence: TGCACCAGCAGCCCCGAGTGGGGCGGATCGAACACTGAAGCTTTCTTT. The V and J genes are TRBV1 and TRBJ1-1; the table's D call, TRBD1, was not checked against the DNA. TRBV1 is an annotated pseudogene. The length of the CDR3 is 16 residues.

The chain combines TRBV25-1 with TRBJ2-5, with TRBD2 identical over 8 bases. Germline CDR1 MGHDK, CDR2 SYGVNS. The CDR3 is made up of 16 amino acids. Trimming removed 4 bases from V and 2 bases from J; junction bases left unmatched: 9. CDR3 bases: TGTGCCAGCAGTGTCGGAACTAGCGGAGAACAAGAGACCCAGTACTTC. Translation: CASSVGTSGEQETQYF.

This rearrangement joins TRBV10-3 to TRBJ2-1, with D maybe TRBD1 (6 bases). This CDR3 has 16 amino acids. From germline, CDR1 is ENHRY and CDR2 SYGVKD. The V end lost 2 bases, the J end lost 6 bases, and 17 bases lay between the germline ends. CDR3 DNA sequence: TGTGCCATCAGTGAGAGGGGGACAAAAACTTCCAATGAGCAGTTCTTC. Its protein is CAISERGTKTSNEQFF.

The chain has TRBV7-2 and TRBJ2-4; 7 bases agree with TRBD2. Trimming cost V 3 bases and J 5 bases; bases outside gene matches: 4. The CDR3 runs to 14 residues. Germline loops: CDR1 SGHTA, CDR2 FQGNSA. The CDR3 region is CASSLGGSQNIQYF. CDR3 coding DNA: TGTGCCAGCAGCTTGGGAGGGAGCCAAAACATTCAGTACTTC. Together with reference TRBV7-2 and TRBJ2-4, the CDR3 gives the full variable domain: GAGVSQSPSNKVTEKGKDVELRCDPISGHTALYWYRQSLGQGLEFLIYFQGNSAPDKSGLPSDRFSAERTGGSVSTLTIQRTQQEDSAVYLCASSLGGSQNIQYFGAGTRLSVL.

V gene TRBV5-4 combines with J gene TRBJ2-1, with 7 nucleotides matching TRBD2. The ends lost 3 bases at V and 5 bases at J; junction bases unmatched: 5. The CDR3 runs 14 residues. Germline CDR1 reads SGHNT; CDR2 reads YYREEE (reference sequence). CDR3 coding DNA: TGTGCCAGCAGCTGGCGGGGAGGGGACAATGAGCAGTTCTTC. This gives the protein CASSWRGGDNEQFF.

DNA of the CDR3: TGTGCCAGCAGCTTCCGACGGACTAGCGGGAGAGGGGATGAGCAGTTCTTC. Its translation: CASSFRRTSGRGDEQFF. The rearrangement links TRBV7-2 to TRBJ2-1, with 13 bases fitting TRBD2. Germline values: CDR1 SGHTA, CDR2 FQGNSA. The CDR3 spans 17 residues. V lost 3 bases, J lost 8 bases, and 10 bases stayed unmatched.

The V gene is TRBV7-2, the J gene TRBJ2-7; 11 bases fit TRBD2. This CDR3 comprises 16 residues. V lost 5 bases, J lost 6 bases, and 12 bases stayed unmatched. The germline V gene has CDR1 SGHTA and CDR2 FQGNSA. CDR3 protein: CASSSEASGRTGEQYF. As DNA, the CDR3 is TGTGCCAGCAGCAGCGAGGCTAGCGGGAGGACCGGCGAGCAGTACTTC.

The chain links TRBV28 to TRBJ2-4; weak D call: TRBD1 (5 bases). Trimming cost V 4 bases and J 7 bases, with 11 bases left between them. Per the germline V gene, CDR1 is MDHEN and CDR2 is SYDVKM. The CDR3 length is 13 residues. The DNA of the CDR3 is TGTGCCAGCAGTTCCCCAGACAGTAACATTCAGTACTTC. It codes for CASSSPDSNIQYF.

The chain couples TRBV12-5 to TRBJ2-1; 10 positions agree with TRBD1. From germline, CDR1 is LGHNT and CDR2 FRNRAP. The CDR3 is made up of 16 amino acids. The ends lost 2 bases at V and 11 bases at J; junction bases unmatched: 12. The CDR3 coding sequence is TGTGCTAGTGGTTTGTCGGGGGGGACAGGGGTTCCCAAGCAGTTCTTC. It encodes CASGLSGGTGVPKQFF.

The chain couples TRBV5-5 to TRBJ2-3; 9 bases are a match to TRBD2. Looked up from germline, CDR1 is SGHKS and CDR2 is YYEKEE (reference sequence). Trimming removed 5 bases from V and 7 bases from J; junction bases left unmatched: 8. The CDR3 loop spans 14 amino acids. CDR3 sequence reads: CASRPGTSTHTQYF. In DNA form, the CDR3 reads TGTGCCAGCAGACCCGGGACTAGCACCCATACGCAGTATTTT.

CDR3 in DNA: TGTGCCAGCAGACTAAGGCAGGGGGGAATCGGCGAGCAGTTCTTC. The encoded protein is CASRLRQGGIGEQFF. The chain couples TRBV2 to TRBJ2-1, with D possibly matching TRBD1 (7 bases). V was cut by 6 bases and J by 10 bases, with 22 bases left in between. CDR1 and CDR2 from the germline V gene are SNHLY and FYNNEI. CDR3 length: 15 amino acids. Based on the CDR3 plus reference TRBV2 and TRBJ2-1, the full variable domain is EPEVTQTPSHQVTQMGQEVILRCVPISNHLYFYWYRQILGQKVEFLVSFYNNEISEKSEIFDDQFSVERPDGSNFTLKIRSTKLEDSAMYFCASRLRQGGIGEQFFGPGTRLTVL.

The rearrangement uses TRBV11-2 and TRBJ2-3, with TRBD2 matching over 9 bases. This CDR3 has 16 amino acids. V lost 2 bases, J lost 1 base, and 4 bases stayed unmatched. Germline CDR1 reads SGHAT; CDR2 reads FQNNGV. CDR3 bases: TGTGCCAGCAGCTTAATGTGGACTAGCGGCACAGATACGCAGTATTTT. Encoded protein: CASSLMWTSGTDTQYF.

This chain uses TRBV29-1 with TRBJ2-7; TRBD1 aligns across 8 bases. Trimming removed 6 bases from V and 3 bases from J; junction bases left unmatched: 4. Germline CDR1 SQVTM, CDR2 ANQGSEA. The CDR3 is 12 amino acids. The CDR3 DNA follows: TGCAGCGTCGGGACAGGTCTCTACGAGCAGTACTTC. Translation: CSVGTGLYEQYF.

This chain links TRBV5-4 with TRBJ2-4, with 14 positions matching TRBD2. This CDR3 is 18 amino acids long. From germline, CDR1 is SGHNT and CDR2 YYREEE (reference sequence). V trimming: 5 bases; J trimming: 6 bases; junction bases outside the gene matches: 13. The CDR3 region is CASSPGTSGGPRGNIQYF. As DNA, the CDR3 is TGTGCCAGCAGTCCTGGGACTAGCGGGGGCCCCCGAGGAAACATTCAGTACTTC. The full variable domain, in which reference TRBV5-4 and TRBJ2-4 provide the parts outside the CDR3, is ETGVTQSPTHLIKTRGQQVTLRCSSQSGHNTVSWYQQALGQGPQFIFQYYREEENGRGNFPPRFSGLQFPNYSSELNVNALELDDSALYLCASSPGTSGGPRGNIQYFGAGTRLSVL.

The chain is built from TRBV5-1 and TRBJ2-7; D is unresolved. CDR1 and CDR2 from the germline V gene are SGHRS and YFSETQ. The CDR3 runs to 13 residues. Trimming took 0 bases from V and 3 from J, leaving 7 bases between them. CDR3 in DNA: TGCGCCAGCAGCTTGGACTCTGACTACGAGCAGTACTTC. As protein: CASSLDSDYEQYF.

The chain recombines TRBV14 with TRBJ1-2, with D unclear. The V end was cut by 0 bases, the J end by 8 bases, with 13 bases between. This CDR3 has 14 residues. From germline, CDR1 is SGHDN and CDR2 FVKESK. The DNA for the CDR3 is TGTGCCAGCAGCCAAGATAGGAGGGCCTTCGGCTACACCTTC. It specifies CASSQDRRAFGYTF.

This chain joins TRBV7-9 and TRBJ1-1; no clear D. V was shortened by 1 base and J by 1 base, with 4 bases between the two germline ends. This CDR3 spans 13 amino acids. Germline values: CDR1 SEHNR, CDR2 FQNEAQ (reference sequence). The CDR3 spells CASSLVANTEAFF. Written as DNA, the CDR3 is TGTGCCAGCAGCTTAGTGGCGAACACTGAAGCTTTCTTT.

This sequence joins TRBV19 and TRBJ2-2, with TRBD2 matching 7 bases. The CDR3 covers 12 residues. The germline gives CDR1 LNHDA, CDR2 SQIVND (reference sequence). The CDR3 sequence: CGAGDNTGELFF. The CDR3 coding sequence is TGTGGGGCGGGGGACAACACCGGGGAGCTGTTTTTT.

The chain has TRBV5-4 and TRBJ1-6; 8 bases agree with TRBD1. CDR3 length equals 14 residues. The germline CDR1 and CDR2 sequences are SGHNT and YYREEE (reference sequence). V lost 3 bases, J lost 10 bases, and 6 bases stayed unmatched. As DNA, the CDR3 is TGTGCCAGCAGCTCCGGACAGGGCGAGTCACCCCTCCACTTT. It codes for CASSSGQGESPLHF.

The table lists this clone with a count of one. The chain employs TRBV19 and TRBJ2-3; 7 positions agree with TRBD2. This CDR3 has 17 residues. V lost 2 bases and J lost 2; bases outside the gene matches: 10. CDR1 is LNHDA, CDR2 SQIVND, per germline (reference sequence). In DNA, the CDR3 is TGTGCCAGTAGTATATCAGCGCTAGCGGACTACACAGATACGCAGTATTTT. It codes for CASSISALADYTDTQYF.

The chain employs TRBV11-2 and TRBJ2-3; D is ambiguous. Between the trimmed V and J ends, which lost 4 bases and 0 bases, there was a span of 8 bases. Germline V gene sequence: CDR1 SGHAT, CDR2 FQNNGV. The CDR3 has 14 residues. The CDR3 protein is CASSSPRSTDTQYF. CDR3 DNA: TGTGCCAGCAGCTCCCCTCGTAGCACAGATACGCAGTATTTT.

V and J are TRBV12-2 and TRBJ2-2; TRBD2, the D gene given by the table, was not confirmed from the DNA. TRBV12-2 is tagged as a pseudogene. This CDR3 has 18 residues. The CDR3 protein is CASRLAEEGRTYSGELFF. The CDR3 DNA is TGTGCAAGTCGCTTAGCGGAAGAGGGCAGGACGTACAGCGGGGAGCTGTTTTTT.